This TCR beta chain was sequenced during a study of graft-versus-host responses after intestinal transplantation. Study background: Multivisceral, liver-intestinal, or isolated intestinal transplants were performed in recipients. Anti-thymocyte globulin induction, then tacrolimus and steroids for around 3 years, went to all recipients.

V shed 6 bases and J shed 6 bases, with 18 bases lying between them. Germline CDR1 reads MNHEY; CDR2 reads SMNVEV (reference sequence). The CDR3 totals 15 residues. Broader study findings: Present in recipient marrow, GvH clones included some that appeared first in ileum or blood. Early post-transplant HvG declines showed an association with peak circulating GvH clone levels.

Of note for this clone: Its specificity is unknown.

Clones were read by immunoSEQ multiplex PCR, and TCRdb kept only the in-frame ones, dropping some. The sample shows about 150,000 clones, 80% to 95% of them seen only once. The source was unstimulated CD4+ T cells sorted from spleen or lymph node cells, collected before intestinal transplant. J is TRBJ1-5 and V is TRBV27, with a tentative D call TRBD1 (6 bases). The clonotype was recovered from a human donor who received an intestinal transplant. CDR3 loop: CASRGGTREGQPQHF. CDR3 bases: TGTGCCAGCAGAGGGGGAACCCGGGAAGGTCAGCCCCAGCATTTT.